This passage covers 20 T cell receptor beta chains from one sample sequenced in a study of Tregs in tolerant kidney transplant recipients. Some clones are missing from TCRdb's copy, which holds only in-frame ones; the method was immunoSEQ multiplex PCR. The top ten hold about 0.61% of the sample, which has about 77,000 clones, roughly 98% seen once. This material consisted of CD4+ T cells from blood, taken before the transplant. These receptors came from a human donor who received a combined kidney and bone marrow transplant.

The chain joins TRBV2 to TRBJ1-1; TRBD1 might be the D (5 bases). This CDR3 comprises 11 residues. The germline CDR1 and CDR2 sequences are SNHLY and FYNNEI. The V gene lost 6 bases and the J gene lost 10 bases, with 12 bases spanning the gap. The DNA for the CDR3 is TGTGCCAGCAGGCGGGGACTGGGAGCTTTCTTT. Its translation is CASRRGLGAFF.

This clone was seen just once. The chain links TRBV7-8 to TRBJ1-3; no definite D call. Trimming left V 5 bases short and J 0 bases short, with 5 bases between. CDR3 length: 13 amino acids. Germline V gives CDR1 SGHVS, CDR2 FQNEAQ. The CDR3 DNA reads TGTGCCAGCAGCCCGGGCTCTGGAAACACCATATATTTT. This translates into CASSPGSGNTIYF.

The genes are TRBV7-2 and TRBJ1-1; maybe TRBD1 (6 bases). Trimming removed 0 bases from V and 11 bases from J, with 10 bases in between. This CDR3 is 12 amino acids long. Germline-derived CDR1 and CDR2 are SGHTA and FQGNSA. CDR3 DNA: TGTGCCAGCAGCTTAGCGGCTGGGGGCGCTTTCTTT. Its protein is CASSLAAGGAFF. The entire variable domain, with the rest obtained from reference TRBV7-2 and TRBJ1-1, is as follows: GAGVSQSPSNKVTEKGKDVELRCDPISGHTALYWYRQSLGQGLEFLIYFQGNSAPDKSGLPSDRFSAERTGGSVSTLTIQRTQQEDSAVYLCASSLAAGGAFFGQGTRLTVV.

The J gene is TRBJ1-1, the V gene TRBV7-2, with D unclear. Trimming took 0 bases from V and 4 from J, leaving 9 bases between them. CDR3 length: 14 amino acids. Germline lookup yields CDR1 SGHTA and CDR2 FQGNSA. In DNA, the CDR3 is TGTGCCAGCAGCTTAGCCCCAACCGGCACTGAAGCTTTCTTT. Protein sequence: CASSLAPTGTEAFF.

This rearrangement joins TRBV7-9 to TRBJ2-7, with D perhaps matching TRBD1 (6 bases). V gave up 3 bases and J gave up 3 bases, with 21 bases separating them. The CDR3 runs 17 residues. Germline CDR1 SEHNR, CDR2 FQNEAQ (reference sequence). The CDR3 spells CASSLTSTGTLNYEQYF. The CDR3 DNA reads as TGTGCCAGCAGCTTGACTTCTACCGGGACACTTAACTACGAGCAGTACTTC.

This clone occurred once. The V call is TRBV7-2, the J call TRBJ2-2; the D is unclear. The germline V and J ends were trimmed by 11 bases and 5 bases, with 15 bases remaining between them. This CDR3 spans 13 amino acids. Germline CDR1 SGHTA, CDR2 FQGNSA. Here the CDR3 reads CARRLSVTGELFF. The CDR3 bases are TGTGCCCGCCGACTGAGTGTGACCGGGGAGCTGTTTTTT. Looking up the rest from reference TRBV7-2 and TRBJ2-2 gives the full variable domain: GAGVSQSPSNKVTEKGKDVELRCDPISGHTALYWYRQSLGQGLEFLIYFQGNSAPDKSGLPSDRFSAERTGGSVSTLTIQRTQQEDSAVYLCARRLSVTGELFFGEGSRLTVL.

The gene calls are TRBV14 and TRBJ2-1; D possibly corresponds to TRBD1 (5 bases). The CDR3 extends over 13 amino acids. Germline CDR1 is SGHDN and CDR2 is FVKESK. V dropped 2 bases and J dropped 6 bases, with 8 bases sitting between them. CDR3 residues: CASSQSRGNEQFF. The CDR3, as DNA: TGTGCCAGCAGCCAAAGTAGGGGCAATGAGCAGTTCTTC.

The J gene is TRBJ2-3, the V gene TRBV6-6, with no clear D. CDR3 length: 14 residues. Germline V gene data show CDR1 as MNHNY and CDR2 as SVGAGI (reference sequence). V was pared by 3 bases and J by 6 bases, with 13 bases between. The chain's CDR3 is CASSYVEVSDTQYF. The CDR3 coding sequence is TGTGCCAGCAGTTATGTAGAGGTCTCGGATACGCAGTATTTT.

J is TRBJ2-1 and V is TRBV28, with a tentative D call TRBD2 (5 bases). The CDR3 has 15 residues. V gave up 4 bases and J gave up 2 bases, with 12 bases separating them. Germline values: CDR1 MDHEN, CDR2 SYDVKM. CDR3 DNA sequence: TGTGCCAGCAGTTCCAATAGCGTCCCCTACAATGAGCAGTTCTTC. Translated: CASSSNSVPYNEQFF.

The CDR3 spells CAISPFVGDPNYGYTF. CDR3 DNA: TGTGCCATCAGCCCCTTCGTCGGAGATCCTAACTATGGCTACACCTTC. This chain uses TRBV10-3 with TRBJ1-2; D unclear. Germline lookup yields CDR1 ENHRY and CDR2 SYGVKD. The CDR3 has 16 residues. Trimming removed 6 bases at V and 0 bases at J, with 17 bases between.

The chain is built from TRBV7-2 and TRBJ1-2; D perhaps matches TRBD1 (5 bases). The CDR3 is 14 amino acids. The germline CDR1 and CDR2 sequences are SGHTA and FQGNSA. Trimming took off 1 base at V and 7 bases at J, with 13 bases between the two ends. The CDR3 region is CASSLVAQGSGYTF. The DNA of the CDR3 is TGTGCCAGCAGCTTAGTGGCCCAGGGCTCTGGCTACACCTTC.

This sequence joins TRBV7-2 and TRBJ1-1; 7 positions agree with TRBD1. This CDR3 region has 15 residues. Germline V gene sequence: CDR1 SGHTA, CDR2 FQGNSA. Losses at the gene ends were 5 bases for V and 4 bases for J; bases not matched to a gene: 10. The CDR3 DNA reads TGTGCCAGCAGCCTCCAGGGACAGAAATCCACTGAAGCTTTCTTT. Protein product: CASSLQGQKSTEAFF.

V gene TRBV7-9 combines with J gene TRBJ1-5, with D tentatively TRBD1 (5 bases). There are 13 residues in the CDR3. The ends were cut back, 1 base at V and 6 bases at J, with 7 bases in the middle. CDR1 and CDR2 (germline): SEHNR, FQNEAQ (reference sequence). The CDR3 nucleotides read TGTGCCAGCAGCTTAGGGGGCCCTCAGCCCCAGCATTTT. It specifies CASSLGGPQPQHF.

The chain carries TRBV5-8 and TRBJ1-1; 12 nucleotides line up with TRBD1. The CDR3 is made up of 16 amino acids. Germline V lookup: CDR1 SGHTS, CDR2 YDEGEE. Unmatched junction bases numbered 5, after V lost 3 bases and J lost 2 bases. CDR3 protein: CASSWDRGPTNTEAFF. CDR3 DNA: TGTGCCAGCAGCTGGGACAGGGGGCCGACAAACACTGAAGCTTTCTTT.

CDR3 coding DNA: TGTGCCAGCAGCGCACTAAGATATACAGGGGGTCTTAATGAAAAACTGTTTTTT. It specifies CASSALRYTGGLNEKLFF. The chain employs TRBV7-9 and TRBJ1-4; 8 bases are shared with TRBD1. Germline CDR1 reads SEHNR; CDR2 reads FQNEAQ (reference sequence). After removal of 5 bases from V and 4 bases from J, the junction contained 15 bases not matched to a gene. This CDR3 comprises 18 residues.

This clone has only one observation. The rearrangement joins TRBV28 to TRBJ2-3, with TRBD2 identical over 8 bases. CDR1 is MDHEN and CDR2 is SYDVKM in the germline V gene. V lost 1 base, J lost 8 bases, and 11 bases stayed unmatched. There are 16 residues in the CDR3. The CDR3 region is CASSLSLGGGPPTQYF. CDR3 nucleotides: TGTGCCAGCAGTTTATCTTTGGGCGGGGGGCCCCCTACGCAGTATTTT.

This chain links TRBV5-4 with TRBJ2-2; D unresolved. Trimming cost V 1 base and J 5 bases, with 3 bases left between them. CDR3 length equals 12 residues. CDR1 and CDR2 (germline): SGHNT, YYREEE (reference sequence). The CDR3 sequence: CASSLPTGELFF. For the CDR3, the DNA is TGTGCCAGCAGCTTGCCAACCGGGGAGCTGTTTTTT.

This clone was seen a few times. The V and J genes are TRBV7-3 and TRBJ1-2; a possible D gene is TRBD1 (6 bases). V was shortened by 0 bases and J by 6 bases, with 8 bases between the two germline ends. There are 13 residues in the CDR3. Germline values: CDR1 SGHTA, CDR2 FQGTGA. The chain's CDR3 is CASSLTGQNGYTF. DNA for the CDR3: TGTGCCAGCAGCTTAACAGGACAGAATGGCTACACCTTC.

The gene calls are TRBV7-3 and TRBJ2-2, with TRBD2 as a possible D gene (9 bases). V was trimmed by 0 bases and J by 4 bases, leaving 24 bases between them. The CDR3 covers 20 residues. In germline, CDR1 is SGHTA, CDR2 FQGTGA. For the CDR3, the DNA is TGTGCCAGCAGCTTAACTTGGACAGGGATTAGCGGGAGTAGCACCGGGGAGCTGTTTTTT. It specifies CASSLTWTGISGSSTGELFF. The variable domain in full, with the rest retrieved from reference TRBV7-3 and TRBJ2-2, is GAGVSQTPSNKVTEKGKYVELRCDPISGHTALYWYRQSLGQGPEFLIYFQGTGAADDSGLPNDRFFAVRPEGSVSTLKIQRTERGDSAVYLCASSLTWTGISGSSTGELFFGEGSRLTVL.

This chain uses TRBV29-1 with TRBJ2-5, with TRBD1 matching over 9 bases. This CDR3 spans 14 amino acids. Trimming removed 3 bases from V and 5 bases from J; junction bases left unmatched: 7. The germline V gene has CDR1 SQVTM and CDR2 ANQGSEA. The CDR3 loop reads CSVEAPTGGETQYF. CDR3 sequence (DNA): TGCAGCGTTGAGGCTCCGACAGGGGGGGAGACCCAGTACTTC.